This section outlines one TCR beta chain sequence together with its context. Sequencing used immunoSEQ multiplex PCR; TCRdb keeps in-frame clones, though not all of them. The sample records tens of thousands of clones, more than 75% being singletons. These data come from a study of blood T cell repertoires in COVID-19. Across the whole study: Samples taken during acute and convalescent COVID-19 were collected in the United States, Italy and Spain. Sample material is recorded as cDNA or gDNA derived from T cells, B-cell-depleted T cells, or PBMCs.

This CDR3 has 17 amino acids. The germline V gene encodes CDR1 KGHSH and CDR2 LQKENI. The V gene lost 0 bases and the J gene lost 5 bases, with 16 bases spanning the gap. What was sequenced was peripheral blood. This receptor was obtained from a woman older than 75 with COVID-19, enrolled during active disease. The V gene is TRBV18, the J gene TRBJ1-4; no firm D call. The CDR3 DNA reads TGTGCCAGCTCACCACCGGTCGTCTCGCCTCGGAATGAAAAACTGTTTTTT. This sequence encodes CASSPPVVSPRNEKLFF.